The 14 T cell receptor beta chains listed next were all sequenced from one sample in a study of T cell repertoires in cytomegalovirus infection. TCRdb re-called the reads with MiXCR, one entry per CDR3 protein. The table records about 140,000 distinct CDR3 sequences, about 6.5% of them present only once. The sequencing sample was made of PBMCs. Receptors were obtained from a human donor in good health (CMV status not recorded). Some clones in this sample may be carry-over from other donors' samples.

This clonotype was counted at least ten times. V usage is TRBV4-3 and J usage is TRBJ1-2; weak D call: TRBD1 (5 bases). Looked up from germline, CDR1 is LGHNA and CDR2 is YSLEER. The CDR3 sequence is 13 residues long. Trimming removed 0 bases at V and 13 bases at J, with 15 bases between. The CDR3 region has the DNA TGCGCCAGCAGCCAAGATCGGTTAGAAGGGGTCACCTTC. The encoded protein is CASSQDRLEGVTF.

At least ten counts were recorded for this clonotype. The chain combines TRBV7-2 with TRBJ2-7; 8 bases align to TRBD2. The germline CDR1 and CDR2 sequences are SGHTA and FQGNSA. Unmatched junction bases numbered 18, after V lost 5 bases and J lost 3 bases. CDR3 length: 18 residues. CDR3 in amino acids: CASSPRPGGGNHLYEQYF. As DNA, the CDR3 is TGTGCCAGCAGCCCGAGACCCGGGGGGGGGAACCATCTCTACGAGCAGTACTTC.

This clonotype was counted between two and nine times. The V call is TRBV6-6, the J call TRBJ1-5, with a possible D match to TRBD1 (5 bases). The CDR3 covers 15 residues. Germline CDR1 is MNHNY and CDR2 is SVGAGI (reference sequence). Between the trimmed V and J ends, which lost 0 bases and 5 bases, there was a span of 11 bases. This chain's CDR3 is CASSYSGTEDQPQHF. The CDR3 region has the DNA TGTGCCAGCAGTTACTCCGGGACGGAGGATCAGCCCCAGCATTTT.

This clonotype has at least ten counts. The gene calls are TRBV7-2 and TRBJ1-1; D gene unclear. Germline values: CDR1 SGHTA, CDR2 FQGNSA. Deletions cut 4 bases from V and 1 base from J, with 10 bases between. The CDR3 consists of 14 residues. The CDR3 DNA sequence: TGTGCCAGCAGCTCCGGGTGGGCGAACACTGAAGCTTTCTTT. Residues: CASSSGWANTEAFF.

This clonotype was counted at least ten times. The gene calls are TRBV18 and TRBJ1-2; 9 bases fit TRBD1. This CDR3 has 14 amino acids. The germline V gene encodes CDR1 KGHSH and CDR2 LQKENI. With V trimmed by 2 bases and J by 7 bases, 5 bases remained unmatched. The CDR3 DNA follows: TGTGCCAGCTCACCAGAACAGGGGGCCGGTGGCTACACCTTC. This gives the protein CASSPEQGAGGYTF.

The chain is built from TRBV20-1 and TRBJ2-7; no clear D. This CDR3 has 12 residues. The germline V gene encodes CDR1 DFQATT and CDR2 SNEGSKA (reference sequence). Trimming shortened V by 0 bases and J by 6 bases, and 9 bases separated the two germline ends. CDR3: CSAREYTAEQYF. Written as DNA, the CDR3 is TGCAGTGCTAGAGAGTATACAGCCGAGCAGTACTTC.

This chain connects TRBV5-4 to TRBJ2-3, with D uncertain. CDR3 length: 16 amino acids. Looked up from germline, CDR1 is SGHNT and CDR2 is YYREEE (reference sequence). Trimming shortened V by 4 bases and J by 0 bases, and 15 bases separated the two germline ends. In nucleotides, the CDR3 is TGTGCCAGCAGCCCCCGACGGCTCCACAGCACAGATACGCAGTATTTT. Translated, it gives CASSPRRLHSTDTQYF. Complete variable domain (other parts from reference TRBV5-4 and TRBJ2-3): ETGVTQSPTHLIKTRGQQVTLRCSSQSGHNTVSWYQQALGQGPQFIFQYYREEENGRGNFPPRFSGLQFPNYSSELNVNALELDDSALYLCASSPRRLHSTDTQYFGPGTRLTVL.

This clonotype was counted many times. The rearrangement links TRBV6-2 or TRBV6-3 to TRBJ2-7, with no clear D. The ends were cut back, 2 bases at V and 7 bases at J, with 6 bases in the middle. CDR1 and CDR2 from the germline V gene are MNHEY and SVGEGT. CDR3 length: 11 amino acids. The DNA of the CDR3 is TGTGCCAGCAGTTACGCGGTGGAGCAGTACTTC. It is translated as CASSYAVEQYF.

V is TRBV6-5 and J is TRBJ1-4, with 7 bases aligning to TRBD1. Germline V gene sequence: CDR1 MNHEY, CDR2 SVGAGI. CDR3 length equals 14 residues. V was pared by 6 bases and J by 8 bases, with 9 bases of the junction left unmatched. As DNA, the CDR3 is TGTGCCAGCAGCCCCAGGGGGGGCCAGGAAAAACTGTTTTTT. It codes for CASSPRGGQEKLFF.

This clonotype has ten or more counts. The chain couples TRBV7-8 to TRBJ2-5; TRBD2 aligns across 8 bases. Germline V CDR1 and CDR2: SGHVS, FQNEAQ. The V segment lost 2 bases and the J segment 4 bases; nucleotides outside the gene matches: 12. The CDR3 contains 17 residues. The CDR3 protein is CASSLNGGGLFRETQYF. The CDR3 DNA sequence: TGTGCCAGCAGCTTAAACGGGGGGGGCCTCTTTAGAGAGACCCAGTACTTC.

This clonotype was picked up many times. The V and J genes are TRBV12-3 or TRBV12-4 and TRBJ2-2; perhaps TRBD1 as D (6 bases). The length of the CDR3 is 14 residues. Trimming took 6 bases from V and 7 from J, leaving 15 bases between them. This CDR3 reads CASSPTGFGGELFF. For the CDR3, the DNA is TGTGCCAGCAGCCCTACAGGGTTTGGCGGGGAGCTGTTTTTT.

The rearrangement uses TRBV19 and TRBJ2-2; D is perhaps TRBD2 (7 bases). The CDR3 sequence is 16 residues long. V was shortened by 4 bases and J by 1 base, with 13 bases between the two germline ends. Germline CDR1 is LNHDA and CDR2 is SQIVND (reference sequence). The CDR3 nucleotides are TGTGCCAGTAGTAACCCCGGGGGGCGGAACACCGGGGAGCTGTTTTTT. Encoded protein: CASSNPGGRNTGELFF.

This clonotype came up a few times. The chain couples TRBV3-1 to TRBJ1-6; weak D call: TRBD1 (6 bases). This CDR3 contains 15 residues. The germline V gene encodes CDR1 LGHDT and CDR2 YNNKEL (reference sequence). V was pared by 1 base and J by 9 bases, with 13 bases between. The CDR3 DNA sequence: TGTGCCAGCAGCCAAGGCGAGGGGGGAATTTCACCCCTCCACTTT. This codes for CASSQGEGGISPLHF.

This clonotype was found a few times. This chain joins TRBV5-1 and TRBJ1-1; D unclear. Germline CDR1 and CDR2: SGHRS and YFSETQ. Between the trimmed V and J ends, which lost 0 bases and 11 bases, there was a span of 14 bases. The CDR3 consists of 13 residues. The CDR3 sequence is CASSLEGSPEAFF. CDR3 sequence (DNA): TGCGCCAGCAGCTTGGAGGGATCGCCGGAGGCTTTCTTT.